Presented here are 15 T cell receptor beta chains from one specimen sequenced in a study of T cell responses to AZD1222 COVID-19 vaccine. Clones were sequenced by immunoSEQ multiplex PCR, and TCRdb holds only the in-frame ones, with some missing. The sample has roughly 190,000 clones, over 80% seen once. The sample was peripheral blood, taken on day 0 of AZD1222 vaccination. These receptors all stem from an adult in good health.

The V call is TRBV9, the J call TRBJ2-5; 11 nucleotides align to TRBD2. The J segment lost 5 bases and the V segment lost 6 bases, leaving 12 bases of the junction unmatched. Per germline, CDR1 SGDLS and CDR2 YYNGEE. The CDR3 contains 16 residues. The CDR3 sequence is CASTRAPSGGWETQYF. Here the CDR3 DNA reads TGTGCCAGCACCCGCGCCCCTAGCGGGGGGTGGGAGACCCAGTACTTC.

This sequence joins TRBV4-3 and TRBJ1-5; 8 nucleotides match TRBD1. Germline V gives CDR1 LGHNA, CDR2 YSLEER. V dropped 3 bases and J dropped 6; count of bases not matched to a gene: 7. This CDR3 is built from 15 residues. The CDR3 DNA reads as TGCGCCAGCAGCCAGATGACAGGGGCTCGTCAGCCCCAGCATTTT. It is translated as CASSQMTGARQPQHF.

The V call is TRBV30, the J call TRBJ2-1; no clear D. The CDR3 covers 9 residues. Germline V gene lookup returns CDR1 GTSNPN and CDR2 SVGIG (reference sequence). Trimming removed 8 bases at V and 8 bases at J, with 7 bases between. CDR3: CAGGDEQFF. The DNA for the CDR3 is TGTGCCGGCGGTGATGAGCAGTTCTTC.

The DNA for the CDR3 is TGCGCCAGCACTCAGACAGGGGGAAACCGTGAAAAACTGTTTTTT. This codes for CASTQTGGNREKLFF. This sequence joins TRBV5-1 and TRBJ1-4, with 9 bases fitting TRBD1. The length of the CDR3 is 15 residues. Germline assignment: CDR1 SGHRS and CDR2 YFSETQ. J was trimmed by 7 bases and V by 6 bases; bases with no gene match: 10. Supplemented by reference TRBV5-1 and TRBJ1-4, the full variable domain reads KAGVTQTPRYLIKTRGQQVTLSCSPISGHRSVSWYQQTPGQGLQFLFEYFSETQRNKGNFPGRFSGRQFSNSRSEMNVSTLELGDSALYLCASTQTGGNREKLFFGSGTQLSVL.

This clone has just one count. The V gene is TRBV19, the J gene TRBJ1-1; 10 bases line up with TRBD1. Germline V lookup: CDR1 LNHDA, CDR2 SQIVND (reference sequence). With V trimmed by 2 bases and J by 7 bases, 10 bases remained unmatched. The length of the CDR3 is 16 residues. For the CDR3, the DNA is TGTGCCAGTAGTATATTCTCGACAGGGGGCCATATTGAAGCTTTCTTT. Amino acid sequence: CASSIFSTGGHIEAFF.

The CDR3 DNA follows: TGTGCCAGCAGCCAAGACAGCTTGAACACTGAAGCTTTCTTT. Translation: CASSQDSLNTEAFF. The rearrangement uses TRBV3-1 (or the pseudogene TRBV3-2) and TRBJ1-1, with unresolved D. The germline V gene has CDR1 LGHDT and CDR2 YNNKEL (reference sequence). V was trimmed by 0 bases and J by 0 bases, leaving 5 bases between them. This CDR3 is 14 amino acids long.

The CDR3 DNA follows: TGTGCCACCAGTGGCGGACAGGGCTCGTCCTACGAGCAGTACTTC. Translating gives CATSGGQGSSYEQYF. The chain employs TRBV24-1 and TRBJ2-7, with 8 bases matching TRBD1. CDR3 length: 15 amino acids. The V gene end was trimmed by 5 bases and the J gene end by 1 base; junction bases not matched to a gene: 6. Germline V gene data show CDR1 as KGHDR and CDR2 as SFDVKD.

The rearrangement links TRBV19 to TRBJ1-5, with D perhaps TRBD1 (5 bases). V was pared by 7 bases and J by 2 bases, with 18 bases between. Germline CDR1 is LNHDA and CDR2 is SQIVND (reference sequence). The CDR3 is 16 amino acids. For the CDR3, the DNA is TGTGCCAGTATGCGGGCAGGGCTCCACGGCAATCAGCCCCAGCATTTT. Translated: CASMRAGLHGNQPQHF.

The chain employs TRBV27 and TRBJ2-1; D gene uncertain. This CDR3 spans 15 amino acids. V lost 4 bases and J 1 base, leaving 11 bases between the germline ends. Germline values: CDR1 MNHEY, CDR2 SMNVEV (reference sequence). The CDR3 here is CASSWLAGSYNEQFF. The CDR3 nucleotides are TGTGCCAGCAGTTGGTTGGCAGGATCCTACAATGAGCAGTTCTTC.

The CDR3 loop is CASSPPHRVDQPQHF. The CDR3 DNA reads as TGTGCCAGCAGTCCTCCTCACAGGGTTGATCAGCCCCAGCATTTT. The gene calls are TRBV28 and TRBJ1-5, with D perhaps matching TRBD1 (6 bases). Germline values: CDR1 MDHEN, CDR2 SYDVKM. The CDR3 consists of 15 residues. V lost 5 bases to trimming and J lost 5 bases, with 16 bases between them.

V is TRBV19 and J is TRBJ1-1; no reliable D call. The germline V gene encodes CDR1 LNHDA and CDR2 SQIVND (reference sequence). This CDR3 comprises 11 residues. Trimming shortened V by 8 bases and J by 6 bases, and 10 bases separated the two germline ends. The CDR3 loop reads CASHFGPEAFF. CDR3 DNA sequence: TGTGCCAGTCATTTCGGCCCTGAAGCTTTCTTT. Looking up the rest from reference TRBV19 and TRBJ1-1 gives the full variable domain: DGGITQSPKYLFRKEGQNVTLSCEQNLNHDAMYWYRQDPGQGLRLIYYSQIVNDFQKGDIAEGYSVSREKKESFPLTVTSAQKNPTAFYLCASHFGPEAFFGQGTRLTVV.

The chain couples TRBV7-8 to TRBJ1-1; D not certain. The CDR3 loop spans 11 amino acids. V was cut by 3 bases and J by 5 bases, with 4 bases left in between. Germline V lookup: CDR1 SGHVS, CDR2 FQNEAQ. CDR3 sequence: CASSLDTEAFF. CDR3 bases: TGTGCCAGCAGCTTGGATACTGAAGCTTTCTTT.

The chain couples TRBV19 to TRBJ1-1; 10 bases are shared with TRBD1. The CDR3 covers 15 residues. The J segment lost 5 bases and the V segment lost 3 bases, leaving 6 bases of the junction unmatched. The germline gives CDR1 LNHDA, CDR2 SQIVND (reference sequence). The CDR3 region has the DNA TGTGCCAGTAGTATCCCGGGACAGGGGTCGACTGAAGCTTTCTTT. It yields the protein CASSIPGQGSTEAFF.

The chain has TRBV18 and TRBJ2-7, with 9 bases aligning to TRBD1. The V gene's germline CDR1 is KGHSH and CDR2 LQKENI. The V segment lost 2 bases and the J segment 7 bases; nucleotides outside the gene matches: 9. This CDR3 region has 15 residues. CDR3 residues: CASSPGQGSAREQYF. The CDR3 bases are TGTGCCAGCTCACCAGGACAGGGGAGTGCTCGTGAGCAGTACTTC.

This clone has a handful of counts. The rearrangement uses TRBV5-1 and TRBJ2-7; D unclear. The CDR3 is 13 residues long. CDR1 is SGHRS, CDR2 YFSETQ, per germline. V lost 3 bases and J lost 3, with 10 bases in between. The CDR3 DNA sequence: TGCGCCAGCAGCTATGACGGCAACTACGAGCAGTACTTC. Translated: CASSYDGNYEQYF.